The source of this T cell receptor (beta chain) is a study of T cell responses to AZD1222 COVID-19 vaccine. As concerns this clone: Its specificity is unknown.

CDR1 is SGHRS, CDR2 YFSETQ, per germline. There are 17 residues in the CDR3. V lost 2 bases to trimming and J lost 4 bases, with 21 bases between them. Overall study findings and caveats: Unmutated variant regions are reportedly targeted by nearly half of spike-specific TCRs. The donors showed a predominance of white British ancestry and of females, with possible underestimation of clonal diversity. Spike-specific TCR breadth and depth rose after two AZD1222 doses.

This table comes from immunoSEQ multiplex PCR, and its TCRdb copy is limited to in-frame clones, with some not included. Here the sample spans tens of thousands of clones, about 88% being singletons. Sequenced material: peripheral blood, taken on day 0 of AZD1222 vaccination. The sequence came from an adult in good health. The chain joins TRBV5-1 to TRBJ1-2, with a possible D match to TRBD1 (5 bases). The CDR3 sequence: CASSLETGGGYGYGYTF. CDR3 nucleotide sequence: TGCGCCAGCAGCTTAGAAACAGGCGGGGGTTATGGCTATGGCTACACCTTC. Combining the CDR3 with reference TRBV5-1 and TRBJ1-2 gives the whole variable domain KAGVTQTPRYLIKTRGQQVTLSCSPISGHRSVSWYQQTPGQGLQFLFEYFSETQRNKGNFPGRFSGRQFSNSRSEMNVSTLELGDSALYLCASSLETGGGYGYGYTFGSGTRLTVV.